The T cell receptor (beta chain) under discussion was sequenced for a study of T cells in Graves' hyperthyroidism and ophthalmopathy. General study results and limits: Ophthalmopathy was told apart from stable hyperthyroidism by a 13 V-J model. Model output signaled ophthalmopathy a median approximately 6.2 months ahead of onset.

The V gene's germline CDR1 is SEHNR and CDR2 FQNEAQ (reference sequence). Trimming cost V 0 bases and J 1 base, with 10 bases left between them. The CDR3 runs 15 residues. Patients aged 18 to 65 had newly diagnosed hyperthyroidism of under 2 months' duration. Together with thyroid ultrasound, orbital computed tomography, serum thyroxine and TRAb, clinical symptoms were used for diagnoses. The TCR beta CDR3 regions underwent amplification using RNA transcripts as the source. TCR CDR3 underwent first-round RT-PCR with the HTBI primer set. Using its own MiXCR run on the multiplex PCR reads, TCRdb lists one record per CDR3 protein. The table has 350,000 to 400,000 distinct CDR3 sequences, approximately 15% seen once; the top ten hold approximately 10%. This clonotype was seen repeatedly, ten times or more. Its target is unknown.

Material: blood. The chain combines TRBV7-9 with TRBJ2-7, with D unclear. The TCR originated in a woman aged 60-75 years with Graves' hyperthyroidism. The CDR3, as DNA: TGTGCCAGCAGCTTAGCCGCGGTGTGGTCCTACGAGCAGTACTTC. Translated, it gives CASSLAAVWSYEQYF.